A single sample gave rise to the 4 T cell receptor beta chains below, sequenced in a study of T cell responses to AZD1222 COVID-19 vaccine (dated by TCRdb to the early 2020s). Library preparation employed the immunoSEQ multiplex PCR assay. The table was pulled from immuneACCESS by TCRdb, which kept in-frame rearrangements only. Such tables lose some clones; where checked, under half of the loss comes from unresolved V genes, and the rest has no known cause. This sample comprises about 180,000 clones, around nine tenths of them detected only once. Clones ranked in the top ten supply under 14% of the sample. What the time point label conveys for this sample: about 28 days (+/-7) after the second vaccine dose. Sequencing used peripheral blood, obtained 28 days after the second AZD1222 dose. Receptors originate from an adult who received the AZD1222 COVID-19 vaccine.

The chain uses TRBV6-5 and TRBJ1-1; D is ambiguous. The CDR3 length is 15 residues. Germline V lookup: CDR1 MNHEY, CDR2 SVGAGI. Trimming shortened V by 2 bases and J by 1 base, and 11 bases separated the two germline ends. The CDR3 region is CASSYHGNTNTEAFF. Here the CDR3 DNA reads TGTGCCAGCAGTTACCACGGGAATACGAACACTGAAGCTTTCTTT.

This clone is a singleton in its sample. The rearrangement uses TRBV30 and TRBJ2-7; D may correspond to TRBD1 or TRBD2 (5 bases each). Germline CDR1 GTSNPN, CDR2 SVGIG (reference sequence). This CDR3 contains 13 residues. Trimming removed 1 base from V and 3 bases from J, with 10 bases in between. CDR3 residues: CAWSAGTNYEQYF. The CDR3 DNA is TGTGCCTGGAGTGCCGGGACCAACTACGAGCAGTACTTC.

This sequence joins TRBV7-3 and TRBJ2-3; weak D call: TRBD1 (8 bases). The CDR3 spans 16 residues. Looked up from germline, CDR1 is SGHTA and CDR2 is FQGTGA. Trimming took 1 base from V and 6 from J, leaving 17 bases between them. CDR3 bases: TGTGCCAGCAGCTTAAGTGGACAGGGAGGGTTCGATACGCAGTATTTT. Amino acid sequence: CASSLSGQGGFDTQYF.

This chain links TRBV6-6 with TRBJ1-2; the D gene is possibly TRBD1 (6 bases). CDR1 and CDR2 (germline): MNHNY, SVGAGI (reference sequence). V was cut by 0 bases and J by 1 base, with 12 bases left in between. CDR3 length: 16 amino acids. CDR3 nucleotide sequence: TGTGCCAGCAGTTACTCGGGGCAGGGGCATAACTATGGCTACACCTTC. Translated: CASSYSGQGHNYGYTF.